This is a list of T cell receptor beta chains from one sample in a study of blood T cells in healthy people across ages. One entry per CDR3 protein, called by TCRdb with MiXCR from the 5' RACE reads. The sample lists around 1,700,000 distinct CDR3 sequences, 28% occurring once. The specimen sequenced was blood. The receptor source for this set is a woman under 40 in good health. Both conserved end residues are part of each CDR3. A D gene is named only where the DNA matches it firmly. Clone size is shown for a subset of rows, as once, few, many or a class of expanded clone.

>few|TRBV12-3/TRBV12-4|TRBD1|TRBJ2-1
TGTGCCATTAACCGGGACAGGGTACTCAATGAGCAGTTCTTC
CAINRDRVLNEQFF
>many|TRBV29-1|-|TRBJ2-4
TGCAGCGTGGCAACGGGAGCGGAAAACATTCAGTACTTC
CSVATGAENIQYF
>-|TRBV20-1|-|TRBJ1-6
TGCAGTGCTAGCCAGGGTAGAGATAATTCACCCCTCCACTTT
CSASQGRDNSPLHF
>few|TRBV21-1|-|TRBJ2-1
TGTGCCAGCAGCCGACCGGGCCACGGGGGCGAGCAGTTCTTC
CASSRPGHGGEQFF
>-|TRBV5-1|-|TRBJ2-7
TGCGCCAGCAGCCTCACGGCGAACAGGGGAGGCGAGCAGTACTTC
CASSLTANRGGEQYF
>-|TRBV28|-|TRBJ2-2
TGTGCCAGCAGTCAAGCCGGGACACGGCTGAGCGGGGAGCTGTTTTTT
CASSQAGTRLSGELFF
>-|TRBV27|-|TRBJ2-7
TGTGCCAGCAGTTTTAGGCCAGGGCGAGGCTACGAGCAGTACTTC
CASSFRPGRGYEQYF
>-|TRBV27|-|TRBJ2-5
TGTGCCCGCTGGACAGGGAACCCAATCTGCGGGAGGGGATTTTACAATGAGCAGTACTTC
CARWTGNPICGRGFYNEQYF
>-|TRBV3-1|-|TRBJ2-5
TGTGCCAGCAGCGGACGGTTGATGGGCCCTCAAGAGACCCAGTACTTC
CASSGRLMGPQETQYF
>many|TRBV18|-|TRBJ2-7
TGTGCCAGCTCACCTTCAACCGGCGAGCAGTACTTC
CASSPSTGEQYF